Here is one TCR beta chain with its context. It lacks a known antigen. No much larger clonotype is one base removed from it; base qualities were not supplied. The cohort was made up of approximately 670 healthy bone marrow donors. At the time of sampling, every cohort member was nominally healthy, though immune exposures that went unrecorded were likely present. The donor was CMV seropositive and was included in the group of some 290 seropositive cohort members. Every donor gave a peripheral blood sample, and the peripheral blood mononuclear cells from that sample were used for TCR beta sequencing. The Qiagen DNeasy Blood Extraction Kit was used to extract genomic DNA from the blood cell samples. Library construction relied on the immunoSEQ multiplex PCR assay. For the multiplex PCR, a mixture combining 60 forward primers for TCR Vbeta segments and 13 reverse primers for TCR Jbeta segments was used. Amplification of the CDR3 region of rearranged TCR beta genes was performed with a multiplex PCR assay on genomic DNA. On the Illumina HiSeq System, the amplified TCR beta libraries were sequenced as 87-base-pair reads. Regarding the original processing steps: In a later analysis, tens of millions of unique TCR beta chains were counted across the 500 to 850 repertoires, and roughly 11 million of these chains were shared by at least two donors. Raw reads were error-corrected and collapsed into unique sequences by a nearest-neighbor algorithm in which closely related sequences were merged to remove PCR and sequencing errors. To assign V, D and J gene segments, CDR3 sequences were aligned to IMGT reference sequences. For a sequence to be retained, at least a six-nucleotide match to both a V gene segment and a J gene segment was required. Rearrangements were classified as productive when the CDR3 lacked stop codons and remained in frame with V and J, and all other rearrangements were classified as non-productive. CDR3 was defined by IMGT convention, running from the second conserved V-encoded cysteine to the conserved J-encoded phenylalanine. In an earlier analysis of more than 550 of the donors, sequences lacking an unambiguous match to a single V gene segment were excluded. An earlier analysis of around 600 of the donors classified V segments as functional when productive rearrangements were above 56.7% and as segregating when the standard deviation between donors was above 5%. A statistical classification framework was developed to diagnose cytomegalovirus status using the catalog of TCR beta chain sequences. A later analysis assigned V and J genes by comparing TCR nucleotide sequences with IMGT/GENE-DB human TR gene sequences. A later analysis assigned CDR3 sequences and most-parsimonious VDJ recombination scenarios with the TCRdist pipeline. A later analysis defined each TCR beta chain by its CDR3 amino acid sequence plus V-gene family, and excluded reads lacking a unique V-gene family. To address suspected cross-contamination and a sequencing artifact, a later analysis removed around 600 highly shared, low-generation-probability nucleotide sequences. In a later analysis, a clonal expansion index was calculated for each public chain from normalized within-repertoire ranks of inferred template counts. Generation probabilities in a later analysis came from a VDJ recombination model fitted to out-of-frame rearrangements, and those results were checked against IGoR. Hypergeometric tests were used in a later analysis to score TCR-TCR, TCR-HLA and TCR-CMV co-occurrence, with a repertoire-size bias correction applied to the TCR pairs. A later analysis estimated false discovery rates by permuting HLA or CMV assignments 20 times. In a later analysis, co-occurring TCRs were grouped with DBSCAN, and TCRdist sequence similarity was added when clustering was performed within HLA-allele-positive subsets. Repertoires with fewer than 30,000 or more than 120,000 public chains were left out of co-occurrence clustering, as were five repertoires with anomalous nucleotide sharing. In its TCRdb copy, this immuneACCESS table keeps in-frame sequences only and misses some clones. Where compared with another copy, unresolved V genes explain less than half of these, and the others have no known cause. V, J and clone size were drawn from that table, and D and trimming were deduced from the DNA. The sample includes about 98,000 clones, with approximately 80% observed a single time. Under 4.5% of the sample is in the top ten clones.

The data are from a study of cytomegalovirus exposure and HLA in healthy donors (dated by TCRdb to about 2017). Notes on the research overall: An earlier analysis of about 560 of the donors reported approximately 260 Gb of sequence data and around 100 million unique TCR beta sequences obtained from approximately 180 million T cells. Around 300 gigabases of sequencing data and approximately 85 million unique TCR sequences were included in an early release covering 550 to 800 HLA-typed donors. Of the roughly 390 genotyped donors, roughly 76% were placed in the genetic ancestry cluster associated with self-reported Caucasian donors. The study aimed to test whether cataloging public T cell receptors could reveal signatures of past pathogen exposure. The T cell repertoires of around 730 subjects were profiled by immunosequencing and related to cytomegalovirus serostatus. Besides the first cohort of around 670 subjects, a separate validation cohort made up of over 95 different subjects was used. High-throughput TCR immunosequencing, statistical association of individual TCRs with disease status, and machine learning were combined to predict cytomegalovirus infection status. A later analysis re-examined previously published TCR beta repertoires from 610 or so donors and added high-resolution HLA genotyping to investigate patterns of TCR occurrence. The later analysis used no new phenotypic data to find candidate immune exposures, relying instead on TCR beta sequences and their occurrence across donors. An earlier analysis of nearly 600 of the donors applied high-throughput TCR beta sequencing to assess whether each TCR beta V gene segment acted as functional or pseudogenic. Donor age, sex, ethnicity and CMV serostatus were compiled alongside the repertoire data. A later genetic analysis took genome-wide SNP genotypes for about 60% of the roughly 670 donors and used that subset as a discovery cohort. All discovery cohort repertoires had been generated using a single sequencing platform. Class I and class II HLA loci were covered by the typing at four-digit resolution. Typing coverage differed by locus: A, B, C, DRB1 and DQB1 were typed in roughly 620-630 donors, DQA1 in roughly 510, DPA1 in roughly 590, and DPB1 in around 440. Roughly five DR-DQ haplotypes were handled as single units for association and clustering because linkage in the cohort was strong. On average, roughly 240,000 unique TCR beta nucleotide sequences were sequenced per donor among fewer than 500 genotyped donors of the cohort, with roughly 18% of those sequences being non-productive.

Results the study describes overall, beyond this receptor: CMV serostatus was the only immune exposure information available for the cohort. The presence/absence analyses assumed that sequencing depth was roughly uniform across donors, and that assumption may not be true. Linkage disequilibrium might explain the correlated functional status among segregating V segments, but an unknown experimental factor could not be ruled out. Because counts were too low, approximately 18 rarely observed V segments, including chromosome 9 orphons, were excluded from the earlier analysis of around 590 of the donors. In an earlier analysis of about 540 of the donors, most TCR beta V segments were observed in productive rearrangements about 87% or about 30% of the time, broadly matching IMGT annotations. A cluster of highly shared sequence variants was judged likely to represent a technical artifact of the sequencing pipeline. The cohort was sequenced for TCR beta chains only, and without alpha or paired-chain data the features that could be detected were limited. A later genetic analysis reported fewer N-insertions in productive TCRs among donors in an Asian-associated ancestry cluster than the 666-donor mean. According to a later analysis, parvovirus B19, influenza, CMV and Epstein-Barr virus appeared linked to several top co-occurrence clusters. HLA typing was unavailable for some donors at each locus, so association tests used only the typed subset. In a later analysis, HLA-associated TCR beta chains were found to be more clonally expanded and to have lower generation probabilities than equally common non-associated chains. Cytomegalovirus status was reported to be diagnosed by the classifier with high specificity and sensitivity in both the original and validation cohorts. A further reported finding was that TCR beta sequences accurately predicted the HLA-A and HLA-B alleles for most subjects in the first cohort. Specific HLA alleles were associated with 18,000 or so TCR beta sequences at a false discovery rate of 0.05 in a later analysis. In a later analysis, the rate of TCR association differed among HLA loci, with DRB1 alleles having the most associated TCRs and HLA-C alleles having the fewest. A total of 150 to 200 TCR beta chains were listed by the study as associated with cytomegalovirus. It was suggested by the authors that the approach could potentially be generalized to other disease states and immunological phenotypes. Most CMV-associated TCR beta chains appeared to be HLA-restricted in a later analysis, and the HLA associations seemed to be driven largely by CMV exposure. Across donors, most TCR sequences were observed very rarely, whereas some public TCRs were present in many individuals. The 87-base-pair reads could not distinguish some IMGT-functional V segments, including TRBV6-2 and TRBV6-3, so those segments were excluded. In a later genetic analysis, a missense DCLRE1C variant was associated with V-gene and J-gene trimming of TCR beta chains, and the association was replicated in an independent cohort. In vitro tests confirmed that a few of the cytomegalovirus-associated TCR beta chains recognize cytomegalovirus antigens. When HLA alleles, especially DR and DQ, strongly co-occurred, attributing TCR associations to individual alleles was difficult.

From cysteine to phenylalanine, the CDR3 is 17 amino acids long. Left in the record is the CDR3 DNA by itself, 51 bases read in frame from the first base. The CDR1 and CDR2 encoded by the germline V gene are SGHRS and YFSETQ. V trim: 3 bases; J trim: 2 bases; unmatched bases: 10. Specimen: PBMCs. The rearranged segments are TRBV5-1 and TRBJ2-1, and 8 junctional nucleotides match TRBD2. The receptor comes from a female donor in good health and CMV-seropositive. The CDR3 protein: CASSSTFGGGTYNEQFF. The DNA sequence is as follows: TGCGCCAGCAGCTCGACCTTCGGGGGGGGTACCTACAATGAGCAGTTCTTC. The entire variable domain, with the stretches around the CDR3 drawn from the reference TRBV5-1 and TRBJ2-1 proteins, is KAGVTQTPRYLIKTRGQQVTLSCSPISGHRSVSWYQQTPGQGLQFLFEYFSETQRNKGNFPGRFSGRQFSNSRSEMNVSTLELGDSALYLCASSSTFGGGTYNEQFFGPGTRLTVL.